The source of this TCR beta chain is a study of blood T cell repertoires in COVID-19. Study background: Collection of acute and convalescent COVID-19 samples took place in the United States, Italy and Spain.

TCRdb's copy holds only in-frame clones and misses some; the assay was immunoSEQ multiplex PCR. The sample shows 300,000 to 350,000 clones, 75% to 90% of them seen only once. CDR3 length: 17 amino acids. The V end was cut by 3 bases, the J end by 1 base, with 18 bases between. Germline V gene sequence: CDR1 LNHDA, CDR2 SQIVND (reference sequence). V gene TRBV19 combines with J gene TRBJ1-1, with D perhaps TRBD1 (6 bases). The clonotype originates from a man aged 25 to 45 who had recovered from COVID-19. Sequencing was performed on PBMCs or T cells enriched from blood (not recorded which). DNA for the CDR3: TGTGCCAGTAGTATCGTTCGGGGGGCCTTGGAGAACACTGAAGCTTTCTTT. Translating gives CASSIVRGALENTEAFF.